This passage covers 31 T cell receptor beta chains from one sample sequenced in a study of blood T cell repertoires in COVID-19. This table comes from immunoSEQ multiplex PCR, and its TCRdb copy is limited to in-frame clones, with some not included. This table holds about 180,000 clones, roughly 75% found once. The sample taken for sequencing was peripheral blood. The receptors were sampled from a man aged 65 to 85 with active or convalescent COVID-19.

V and J are TRBV7-2 and TRBJ1-5, with TRBD1 identical over 8 bases. Germline-derived CDR1 and CDR2 are SGHTA and FQGNSA. V lost 5 bases to trimming and J lost 9 bases; unmatched junction nucleotides: 9. The CDR3 sequence is 14 residues long. The CDR3 region is CASSPTTGAGPQHF. The DNA for the CDR3 is TGTGCCAGCAGCCCAACGACAGGGGCCGGGCCCCAGCATTTT.

The chain links TRBV5-4 to TRBJ1-1; 7 bases align to TRBD1. J lost 3 bases, V lost 4 bases, and 9 bases had no gene match. The CDR3 extends over 15 amino acids. Germline lookup yields CDR1 SGHNT and CDR2 YYREEE (reference sequence). The CDR3 loop is CASSPDRAAYTEAFF. The CDR3 nucleotides read TGTGCCAGCAGCCCTGACAGGGCTGCCTACACTGAAGCTTTCTTT.

The V and J genes are TRBV6-5 and TRBJ1-1, with 7 nucleotides matching TRBD1. With V trimmed by 8 bases and J by 1 base, 7 bases remained unmatched. Germline V lookup: CDR1 MNHEY, CDR2 SVGAGI. The CDR3 consists of 14 residues. The CDR3 DNA is TGTGCCAGCTCGGAAAGGGGGCAGAACACTGAAGCTTTCTTT. Protein product: CASSERGQNTEAFF.

This chain joins TRBV29-1 and TRBJ2-1; 10 nucleotides agree with TRBD2. CDR3 length: 14 residues. The germline CDR1 and CDR2 sequences are SQVTM and ANQGSEA. After removal of 4 bases from V and 6 bases from J, the junction contained 6 bases not matched to a gene. CDR3 DNA sequence: TGCAGCGTTGTCCTAGCGGGAGATTTCAATGAGCAGTTCTTC. Residues: CSVVLAGDFNEQFF.

This clone was observed a single time. The chain links TRBV6-1 to TRBJ2-3; 7 positions match TRBD2. The CDR3 totals 16 residues. Germline loops: CDR1 MNHNS, CDR2 SASEGT. With V trimmed by 4 bases and J by 3 bases, 10 bases remained unmatched. CDR3 bases: TGTGCCAGCAGTGGGGGGGAGGGAGGTAGAACAGATACGCAGTATTTT. Amino acid sequence: CASSGGEGGRTDTQYF.

V usage is TRBV3-1 (or the pseudogene TRBV3-2) and J usage is TRBJ2-1, with 9 bases that match TRBD2. The CDR3 loop spans 18 amino acids. The V gene's germline CDR1 is LGHDT and CDR2 YNNKEL (reference sequence). V trimming: 3 bases; J trimming: 5 bases; junction bases outside the gene matches: 14. CDR3 coding DNA: TGTGCCAGCAGCCAGATGACTAGCGGCTTAGGGGGGGACAATGAGCAGTTCTTC. It translates to CASSQMTSGLGGDNEQFF.

The gene calls are TRBV29-1 and TRBJ2-7; 10 positions match TRBD1. After removal of 5 bases from V and 7 bases from J, the junction contained 5 bases not matched to a gene. This CDR3 is 12 amino acids long. Germline-derived CDR1 and CDR2 are SQVTM and ANQGSEA. CDR3 bases: TGCAGCGTTCGACAGGGGGCGGATGAGCAGTACTTC. Translated, it gives CSVRQGADEQYF.

The rearrangement uses TRBV21-1 and TRBJ1-4. TRBV21-1 is a listed pseudogene. This CDR3 contains 12 residues. This chain's CDR3 is CANGKRDEKLFF. CDR3 nucleotides: TGTGCCAACGGGAAAAGGGATGAAAAACTGTTTTTT.

This clone was picked up a small number of times. The chain combines TRBV9 with TRBJ2-7; D ambiguous. Germline values: CDR1 SGDLS, CDR2 YYNGEE. The CDR3 contains 13 residues. The V end lost 4 bases, the J end lost 4 bases, and 12 bases lay between the germline ends. CDR3 amino acids: CASSPTYGYEQYF. The CDR3 DNA reads TGTGCCAGCAGCCCAACCTACGGGTACGAGCAGTACTTC.

This rearrangement joins TRBV18 to TRBJ1-5; D may be TRBD1 (6 bases). The germline V gene encodes CDR1 KGHSH and CDR2 LQKENI. This CDR3 spans 15 amino acids. Trimming took 6 bases from V and 5 from J, leaving 17 bases between them. The CDR3 loop reads CASSSEDRAYQPQHF. The CDR3 nucleotides read TGTGCCAGCTCCTCCGAGGACAGAGCCTATCAGCCCCAGCATTTT.

The gene calls are TRBV6-5 and TRBJ1-2; D call uncertain. The CDR3 is made up of 14 amino acids. V was clipped by 6 bases and J by 2 bases, with 13 bases between them. Germline assignment: CDR1 MNHEY and CDR2 SVGAGI. Here the CDR3 DNA reads TGTGCCAGCAGCAATGATGGGAGAAACTATGGCTACACCTTC. Its protein product is CASSNDGRNYGYTF.

This chain connects TRBV19 to TRBJ1-4; 7 bases fit TRBD1. Trimming at V came to 6 bases and at J to 5 bases, leaving 12 bases not matched to a gene. This CDR3 comprises 16 residues. Germline V gives CDR1 LNHDA, CDR2 SQIVND (reference sequence). The CDR3 DNA follows: TGTGCCAGTAGCCCAGGATCAGGGGGGCCGAATGAAAAACTGTTTTTT. This sequence encodes CASSPGSGGPNEKLFF.

The rearrangement links TRBV21-1 to TRBJ1-2. TRBV21-1 is a pseudogene locus. CDR3 length: 13 residues. CDR3 bases: TGTGCCAGCAGCAAGACCGGGAACTATGGCTACACCTTC. This encodes CASSKTGNYGYTF.

The chain recombines TRBV3-1 (or the pseudogene TRBV3-2) with TRBJ2-5; 13 bases are shared with TRBD2. The CDR3 has 14 residues. CDR1 is LGHDT and CDR2 is YNNKEL in the germline V gene (reference sequence). The V gene end was trimmed by 8 bases and the J gene end by 10 bases; junction bases not matched to a gene: 10. Here the CDR3 DNA reads TGTGCCAGCCGGACTAGCGGGAGTCCCGAGCGCCAGTACTTC. Translation: CASRTSGSPERQYF.

The count of this clone is one. CDR3 coding DNA: TGTGCCAGCAGCCTACAGGGGACCGGGGAGCTGTTTTTT. Amino acids: CASSLQGTGELFF. This sequence joins TRBV7-9 and TRBJ2-2, with 7 bases aligning to TRBD1. Germline assignment: CDR1 SEHNR and CDR2 FQNEAQ (reference sequence). The CDR3 runs 13 residues. The V and J ends lost 5 bases and 5 bases, in that order; junction bases with no gene match: 2.

A few counts support this clone. This chain links TRBV28 with TRBJ1-2, with D perhaps TRBD1 (5 bases). The CDR3 extends over 14 amino acids. Looked up from germline, CDR1 is MDHEN and CDR2 is SYDVKM. V was clipped by 8 bases and J by 6 bases, with 19 bases between them. CDR3 DNA: TGTGCCAGCGGCTCGGGCGGGGGAATTCATGGCTACACCTTC. Protein: CASGSGGGIHGYTF.

This sequence joins TRBV5-6 and TRBJ2-5; TRBD2 matches at 14 bases. V trimming: 5 bases; J trimming: 6 bases; junction bases outside the gene matches: 9. CDR3 length: 16 residues. The germline CDR1 and CDR2 sequences are SGHDT and YYEEEE. The CDR3 is CASSYLTSGGAKTQYF. CDR3 bases: TGTGCCAGCAGTTATCTGACTAGCGGGGGGGCAAAGACCCAGTACTTC.

This rearrangement joins TRBV7-2 to TRBJ1-3; TRBD1 is a possible D gene (5 bases). Trimming took off 1 base at V and 1 base at J, with 14 bases between the two ends. Germline V gene sequence: CDR1 SGHTA, CDR2 FQGNSA. The CDR3 extends over 17 amino acids. The CDR3 DNA is TGTGCCAGCAGCTTAGTGTCGGGACTGGCGTCTGGAAACACCATATATTTT. Translating gives CASSLVSGLASGNTIYF.

The V gene is TRBV6-5, the J gene TRBJ1-1; D unresolved. The CDR3 runs to 13 residues. CDR1 is MNHEY, CDR2 SVGAGI, per germline. Trimming shortened V by 5 bases and J by 3 bases, and 10 bases separated the two germline ends. DNA of the CDR3: TGTGCCAGCAGTACCCAGGAAGACACTGAAGCTTTCTTT. Translation gives CASSTQEDTEAFF.

The rearrangement uses TRBV6-5 and TRBJ2-7, with 9 bases identical to TRBD1. CDR3 length: 15 residues. With 5 bases clipped from V and 6 bases from J, the junction kept 11 bases outside the gene matches. The germline V gene encodes CDR1 MNHEY and CDR2 SVGAGI. The CDR3 is CASSTRQGGPSEQYF. CDR3 in DNA: TGTGCCAGCAGTACCCGACAGGGGGGTCCGAGCGAGCAGTACTTC.

The chain employs TRBV18 and TRBJ2-1; perhaps TRBD2 as D (6 bases). Per the germline V gene, CDR1 is KGHSH and CDR2 is LQKENI. The length of the CDR3 is 15 residues. V was clipped by 3 bases and J by 1 base, with 10 bases between them. The CDR3: CASSPASASYNEQFF. DNA of the CDR3: TGTGCCAGCTCACCGGCTAGCGCTTCCTACAATGAGCAGTTCTTC. The whole variable domain, filled in from reference TRBV18 and TRBJ2-1, reads NAGVMQNPRHLVRRRGQEARLRCSPMKGHSHVYWYRQLPEEGLKFMVYLQKENIIDESGMPKERFSAEFPKEGPSILRIQQVVRGDSAAYFCASSPASASYNEQFFGPGTRLTVL.

The chain uses TRBV24-1 and TRBJ1-6, with no clear D. Per the germline V gene, CDR1 is KGHDR and CDR2 is SFDVKD. This CDR3 has 14 residues. V dropped 5 bases and J dropped 1 base, with 5 bases sitting between them. The DNA of the CDR3 is TGTGCCACCAGTGGGGAGTCCTATAATTCACCCCTCCACTTT. Protein: CATSGESYNSPLHF.

This clone was observed a few times. The V call is TRBV5-1, the J call TRBJ1-4, with no clear D. V dropped 4 bases and J dropped 7 bases, with 14 bases sitting between them. The CDR3 loop spans 14 amino acids. In germline, CDR1 is SGHRS, CDR2 YFSETQ. DNA for the CDR3: TGCGCCAGCAGCCTGGGGTTTGGTAGTGAAAAACTGTTTTTT. Translation: CASSLGFGSEKLFF.

The J gene is TRBJ2-5, the V gene TRBV5-1; 9 positions match TRBD2. Germline CDR1 is SGHRS and CDR2 is YFSETQ. The CDR3 loop spans 19 amino acids. With 0 bases clipped from V and 2 bases from J, the junction kept 14 bases outside the gene matches. DNA of the CDR3: TGCGCCAGCAGCTTGGTTCCGGGTATGACTAGCGGAAAACAAGAGACCCAGTACTTC. Protein: CASSLVPGMTSGKQETQYF. The full variable domain, in which reference TRBV5-1 and TRBJ2-5 provide the parts outside the CDR3, is KAGVTQTPRYLIKTRGQQVTLSCSPISGHRSVSWYQQTPGQGLQFLFEYFSETQRNKGNFPGRFSGRQFSNSRSEMNVSTLELGDSALYLCASSLVPGMTSGKQETQYFGPGTRLLVL.

This chain links TRBV7-9 with TRBJ2-3, with D perhaps matching TRBD2 (6 bases). V gave up 4 bases and J gave up 4 bases, with 18 bases separating them. This CDR3 has 16 residues. Germline CDR1 reads SEHNR; CDR2 reads FQNEAQ (reference sequence). This chain's CDR3 is CASSSKISEGPDTQYF. The CDR3 DNA reads as TGTGCCAGCAGCTCCAAAATCTCGGAGGGCCCAGATACGCAGTATTTT.

J is TRBJ2-7 and V is TRBV5-5; 9 bases fit TRBD1. CDR1 is SGHKS, CDR2 YYEKEE, per germline (reference sequence). CDR3 length equals 16 residues. V lost 0 bases to trimming and J lost 6 bases; unmatched junction nucleotides: 10. The CDR3 loop is CASSLVPDRGRGEQYF. The CDR3 nucleotides are TGTGCCAGCAGCTTGGTCCCGGACAGGGGCCGAGGCGAGCAGTACTTC.

This clone was picked up one time. This chain uses TRBV3-1 (or the pseudogene TRBV3-2) with TRBJ2-3, with D possibly TRBD2 on 5 matching bases. The CDR3 covers 15 residues. The ends were cut back, 1 base at V and 3 bases at J, with 11 bases in the middle. Per the germline V gene, CDR1 is LGHDT and CDR2 is YNNKEL (reference sequence). The CDR3: CASSQGFRETDTQYF. CDR3 nucleotides: TGTGCCAGCAGCCAAGGGTTTCGGGAAACAGATACGCAGTATTTT.

In this sample, this clone turned up once. V and J are TRBV10-3 and TRBJ1-2, with a weak D call TRBD1 (6 bases). Germline CDR1 and CDR2: ENHRY and SYGVKD. The CDR3 loop spans 13 amino acids. Trimming removed 0 bases from V and 7 bases from J, with 9 bases in between. The CDR3 spells CAISESGTSGYTF. The CDR3 DNA reads TGTGCCATCAGTGAGTCGGGGACATCTGGCTACACCTTC.

The chain links TRBV10-3 to TRBJ1-3; 7 bases line up with TRBD1. CDR1 is ENHRY, CDR2 SYGVKD, per germline. Trimming took 9 bases from V and 0 from J; bases not matched to a gene: 5. CDR3 length: 14 amino acids. CDR3 in amino acids: CAMRQGLSGNTIYF. In nucleotides, the CDR3 is TGTGCCATGAGACAGGGTCTCTCTGGAAACACCATATATTTT.

The chain combines TRBV30 with TRBJ1-1; TRBD1 matches at 7 bases. V dropped 4 bases and J dropped 11; count of bases not matched to a gene: 10. From germline, CDR1 is GTSNPN and CDR2 SVGIG (reference sequence). This CDR3 is built from 12 residues. CDR3 sequence: CAWKLHRGFAFF. The CDR3 DNA reads TGTGCCTGGAAACTCCACAGGGGTTTTGCTTTCTTT.

This clone was found a few times. The chain recombines TRBV27 with TRBJ2-7; weak D call: TRBD2 (7 bases). This CDR3 has 14 residues. V lost 10 bases to trimming and J lost 3 bases, with 19 bases between them. Germline CDR1 reads MNHEY; CDR2 reads SMNVEV (reference sequence). The CDR3 loop reads CATARGGKFYEQYF. The CDR3 nucleotides read TGTGCCACCGCCAGGGGAGGGAAGTTCTACGAGCAGTACTTC.